The 26 T cell receptor beta chains given below trace back to one sample, sequenced in a study of control samples from healthy donors and cancer patients. Measured with immunoSEQ multiplex PCR; TCRdb has only the in-frame clones, and not every one. The profile shows 55,000 to 80,000 clones, about nine tenths of them singletons. Sequenced material: PBMCs. The receptors here all came from a man aged 55 to 70 with colorectal cancer.

The chain employs TRBV4-1 and TRBJ1-5; a possible D gene is TRBD1 (5 bases). Germline V gene sequence: CDR1 MGHRA, CDR2 YSYEKL. The CDR3 totals 15 residues. V was trimmed by 2 bases and J by 2 bases, leaving 10 bases between them. CDR3 amino acids: CASSQSGLGNQPQHF. CDR3 coding DNA: TGCGCCAGCAGCCAATCAGGGTTAGGCAATCAGCCCCAGCATTTT.

The chain has TRBV6-1 and TRBJ1-3; D ambiguous. The germline V gene encodes CDR1 MNHNS and CDR2 SASEGT. The CDR3 is 14 residues long. V gave up 2 bases and J gave up 2 bases, with 7 bases separating them. The CDR3 DNA reads as TGTGCCAGCAGTGAACAAGTGACTGGAAACACCATATATTTT. Protein sequence: CASSEQVTGNTIYF.

The rearrangement links TRBV9 to TRBJ2-5, with 11 bases identical to TRBD1. The germline gives CDR1 SGDLS, CDR2 YYNGEE. The CDR3 is 16 residues long. V shed 4 bases and J 1 base; nucleotides not matched to a gene: 6. The CDR3 bases are TGTGCCAGCAGCCCCCGGGACAGGGGGACCCAAGAGACCCAGTACTTC. It translates to CASSPRDRGTQETQYF.

This chain joins TRBV4-1 and TRBJ2-5; 9 bases are shared with TRBD2. Germline V gene data show CDR1 as MGHRA and CDR2 as YSYEKL. V lost 4 bases and J lost 3; bases outside the gene matches: 15. The CDR3 is 18 residues long. For the CDR3, the DNA is TGCGCCAGCAGCCGCCAAGAAGGTTTGCGGGGGGGAAAAGAGACCCAGTACTTC. It translates to CASSRQEGLRGGKETQYF.

This chain links TRBV7-3 with TRBJ2-2; 12 bases agree with TRBD2. Losses at the gene ends were 3 bases for V and 6 bases for J; bases not matched to a gene: 5. The CDR3 has 16 residues. CDR1 and CDR2 (germline): SGHTA, FQGTGA. The CDR3, as DNA: TGTGCCAGCAGCTTGGCTAGCGGGGGGGTCCCCGGGGAGCTGTTTTTT. Residues: CASSLASGGVPGELFF. The full variable domain, rest sourced from reference TRBV7-3 and TRBJ2-2, is GAGVSQTPSNKVTEKGKYVELRCDPISGHTALYWYRQSLGQGPEFLIYFQGTGAADDSGLPNDRFFAVRPEGSVSTLKIQRTERGDSAVYLCASSLASGGVPGELFFGEGSRLTVL.

The CDR3 region has the DNA TGTGCCAGCAGTTATGGACTAGCGGGAAACACCGGGGAGCTGTTTTTT. This translates into CASSYGLAGNTGELFF. The rearrangement joins TRBV9 to TRBJ2-2; 12 bases fit TRBD2. The V gene end was trimmed by 5 bases and the J gene end by 2 bases; junction bases not matched to a gene: 4. The CDR3 is made up of 16 amino acids. Germline CDR1 reads SGDLS; CDR2 reads YYNGEE.

The chain carries TRBV15 and TRBJ2-7; 9 nucleotides match TRBD1. The CDR3 totals 15 residues. The germline V gene encodes CDR1 LNHNV and CDR2 YYDKDF (reference sequence). V shed 5 bases, J shed 5 bases, and the junction held 10 bases outside the gene matches. The CDR3 region has the DNA TGTGCCACCAGCCCCTGGACGGACAGGGGCGACGAGCAGTACTTC. As protein: CATSPWTDRGDEQYF.

This clone was recorded only once. The rearrangement links TRBV7-8 to TRBJ1-5, with TRBD1 matching 9 bases. Germline V gene lookup returns CDR1 SGHVS and CDR2 FQNEAQ. CDR3 length equals 15 residues. The V gene end was trimmed by 4 bases and the J gene end by 4 bases; junction bases not matched to a gene: 5. CDR3 amino acids: CASSWATGGNQPQHF. In DNA, the CDR3 is TGTGCCAGCAGCTGGGCGACAGGGGGGAATCAGCCCCAGCATTTT.

The V gene is TRBV3-1 (or the pseudogene TRBV3-2), the J gene TRBJ1-1; weak D call: TRBD1 (5 bases). V was cut by 7 bases and J by 1 base, with 13 bases left in between. The germline CDR1 and CDR2 sequences are LGHDT and YNNKEL (reference sequence). The CDR3 loop spans 14 amino acids. The CDR3 bases are TGTGCCAGCATTAGTAAGGGGCAGAACACTGAAGCTTTCTTT. Its protein is CASISKGQNTEAFF.

The genes are TRBV30 and TRBJ2-1; D gene unclear. Trimming pared 1 base from V and 4 bases from J, leaving 5 bases between. CDR3 length: 12 amino acids. Germline loops: CDR1 GTSNPN, CDR2 SVGIG (reference sequence). In DNA form, the CDR3 reads TGTGCCTGGAGTGGGTCTTACAATGAGCAGTTCTTC. It is translated as CAWSGSYNEQFF.

This sequence joins TRBV6-5 and TRBJ1-2; D might be TRBD1 (5 bases). The CDR3 length is 15 residues. Trimming removed 5 bases from V and 4 bases from J, with 17 bases in between. Germline V lookup: CDR1 MNHEY, CDR2 SVGAGI. In DNA form, the CDR3 reads TGTGCCAGCAGTCCTACAGTGGGGCGCGGCTATGGCTACACCTTC. Amino acid sequence: CASSPTVGRGYGYTF.

The chain joins TRBV6-5 to TRBJ2-1, with D possibly matching TRBD2 (6 bases). Between the trimmed V and J ends, which lost 6 bases and 7 bases, there was a span of 19 bases. Germline V gives CDR1 MNHEY, CDR2 SVGAGI. The CDR3 contains 15 residues. CDR3 in amino acids: CASSAPGENRNEQFF. For the CDR3, the DNA is TGTGCCAGCAGCGCTCCGGGGGAAAATCGTAATGAGCAGTTCTTC.

The chain couples TRBV7-9 to TRBJ2-5, with 8 bases fitting TRBD1. There are 14 residues in the CDR3. The germline gives CDR1 SEHNR, CDR2 FQNEAQ (reference sequence). V was clipped by 4 bases and J by 4 bases; unmatched bases: 5. CDR3 bases: TGTGCCAGCAGCTCGAGCGGACAGGGAGAGACCCAGTACTTC. This gives the protein CASSSSGQGETQYF. Full variable domain (missing parts from reference TRBV7-9 and TRBJ2-5): DTGVSQNPRHKITKRGQNVTFRCDPISEHNRLYWYRQTLGQGPEFLTYFQNEAQLEKSRLLSDRFSAERPKGSFSTLEIQRTEQGDSAMYLCASSSSGQGETQYFGPGTRLLVL.

This chain connects TRBV24-1 to TRBJ1-2, with a tentative D call TRBD1 (6 bases). Trimming took off 3 bases at V and 4 bases at J, with 8 bases between the two ends. The length of the CDR3 is 13 residues. Germline CDR1 and CDR2: KGHDR and SFDVKD. This CDR3 reads CATSDEGGYGYTF. The CDR3 nucleotides are TGTGCCACCAGTGATGAGGGGGGCTATGGCTACACCTTC.

In its sample, this clone was seen once. Here the CDR3 reads CASSLGGGDNEQFF. CDR3 nucleotides: TGTGCCAGCAGTTTGGGAGGGGGGGACAATGAGCAGTTCTTC. This chain connects TRBV27 to TRBJ2-1; possible D gene TRBD2, 7 bases. Germline lookup yields CDR1 MNHEY and CDR2 SMNVEV (reference sequence). Trimming cost V 3 bases and J 5 bases, with 11 bases left between them. CDR3 size: 14 residues.

On this clone: Distinct nucleotide sequences in the sample also encode this CDR3. The rearrangement joins TRBV18 to TRBJ1-2; no firm D call. Germline loops: CDR1 KGHSH, CDR2 LQKENI. V dropped 2 bases and J dropped 2 bases, with 6 bases sitting between them. The CDR3 is made up of 13 amino acids. This CDR3 is CASSPGQNYGYTF. CDR3 nucleotides: TGTGCCAGCTCACCAGGGCAGAACTATGGCTACACCTTC.

The V call is TRBV11-2, the J call TRBJ1-5; the D is unclear. The germline V and J ends were trimmed by 1 base and 6 bases, with 10 bases remaining between them. The V gene's germline CDR1 is SGHAT and CDR2 FQNNGV. The CDR3 totals 14 residues. CDR3 residues: CASSLVEGGQPQHF. In DNA, the CDR3 is TGTGCCAGCAGCTTAGTTGAGGGAGGTCAGCCCCAGCATTTT. The full variable domain, completed using reference TRBV11-2 and TRBJ1-5, is EAGVAQSPRYKIIEKRQSVAFWCNPISGHATLYWYQQILGQGPKLLIQFQNNGVVDDSQLPKDRFSAERLKGVDSTLKIQPAKLEDSAVYLCASSLVEGGQPQHFGDGTRLSIL.

The rearrangement uses TRBV30 and TRBJ2-7; D might be TRBD1 or TRBD2, each matching 5 bases. Germline V gene sequence: CDR1 GTSNPN, CDR2 SVGIG (reference sequence). The CDR3 runs 14 residues. The ends were cut back, 2 bases at V and 3 bases at J, with 14 bases in the middle. The CDR3 loop reads CAWSPGRLLYEQYF. In nucleotides, the CDR3 is TGTGCCTGGAGTCCAGGGAGACTTCTCTACGAGCAGTACTTC.

The rearrangement joins TRBV15 to TRBJ1-5; maybe TRBD1 (5 bases). V dropped 4 bases and J dropped 4 bases, with 8 bases sitting between them. The V gene's germline CDR1 is LNHNV and CDR2 YYDKDF (reference sequence). CDR3 size: 13 residues. CDR3 loop: CATSTNRNQPQHF. The CDR3 DNA follows: TGTGCCACCAGCACGAACAGGAATCAGCCCCAGCATTTT.

V is TRBV18 and J is TRBJ2-4; no reliable D call. Between the trimmed V and J ends, which lost 6 bases and 0 bases, there was a span of 12 bases. The CDR3 is 15 amino acids. Germline-derived CDR1 and CDR2 are KGHSH and LQKENI. This CDR3 reads CASSPDGLAKNIQYF. CDR3 in DNA: TGTGCCAGCTCCCCCGATGGGTTAGCCAAAAACATTCAGTACTTC.

The rearrangement links TRBV6-5 to TRBJ2-7; 7 bases line up with TRBD1. The V gene end was trimmed by 5 bases and the J gene end by 3 bases; junction bases not matched to a gene: 4. CDR1 is MNHEY, CDR2 SVGAGI, per germline. CDR3 length equals 13 residues. This chain's CDR3 is CASSPRTGYEQYF. The CDR3 DNA sequence: TGTGCCAGCAGTCCACGGACAGGCTACGAGCAGTACTTC.

This clone was found once. This chain links TRBV4-1 with TRBJ1-2; D unclear. The CDR3 is 15 amino acids. Germline V CDR1 and CDR2: MGHRA, YSYEKL. Trimming took off 0 bases at V and 4 bases at J, with 12 bases between the two ends. The CDR3 sequence is CASSQDSPQSYGYTF. As DNA, the CDR3 is TGCGCCAGCAGCCAAGATAGCCCCCAGAGCTATGGCTACACCTTC.

This chain links TRBV28 with TRBJ1-2; tentatively, D is TRBD1 (6 bases). CDR3 length: 13 amino acids. The germline gives CDR1 MDHEN, CDR2 SYDVKM. Trimming cost V 9 bases and J 5 bases, with 16 bases left between them. CDR3 loop: CASTYIGGYGYTF. Here the CDR3 DNA reads TGTGCCAGTACATATATAGGGGGTTATGGCTACACCTTC.

The chain uses TRBV2 and TRBJ1-2; D is undetermined. CDR3 length: 13 amino acids. Germline loops: CDR1 SNHLY, CDR2 FYNNEI. V dropped 6 bases and J dropped 8 bases, with 16 bases sitting between them. The DNA of the CDR3 is TGTGCCAGCAGCAATGGCAGGCCCTCCGGCTACACCTTC. As protein: CASSNGRPSGYTF.

The count of this clone is one. The V call is TRBV18, the J call TRBJ2-5; D ambiguous. The V gene's germline CDR1 is KGHSH and CDR2 LQKENI. The CDR3 has 13 amino acids. The ends were cut back, 2 bases at V and 0 bases at J, with 4 bases in the middle. As DNA, the CDR3 is TGTGCCAGCTCACCATCGTACCAAGAGACCCAGTACTTC. Translating gives CASSPSYQETQYF.

This rearrangement joins TRBV11-2 to TRBJ1-1; D is uncertain. The CDR3 runs to 12 residues. Trimming took 1 base from V and 11 from J, leaving 11 bases between them. Germline V gene lookup returns CDR1 SGHAT and CDR2 FQNNGV. This CDR3 reads CASSLVPVVAFF. In DNA, the CDR3 is TGTGCCAGCAGCTTAGTGCCGGTGGTGGCTTTCTTT.